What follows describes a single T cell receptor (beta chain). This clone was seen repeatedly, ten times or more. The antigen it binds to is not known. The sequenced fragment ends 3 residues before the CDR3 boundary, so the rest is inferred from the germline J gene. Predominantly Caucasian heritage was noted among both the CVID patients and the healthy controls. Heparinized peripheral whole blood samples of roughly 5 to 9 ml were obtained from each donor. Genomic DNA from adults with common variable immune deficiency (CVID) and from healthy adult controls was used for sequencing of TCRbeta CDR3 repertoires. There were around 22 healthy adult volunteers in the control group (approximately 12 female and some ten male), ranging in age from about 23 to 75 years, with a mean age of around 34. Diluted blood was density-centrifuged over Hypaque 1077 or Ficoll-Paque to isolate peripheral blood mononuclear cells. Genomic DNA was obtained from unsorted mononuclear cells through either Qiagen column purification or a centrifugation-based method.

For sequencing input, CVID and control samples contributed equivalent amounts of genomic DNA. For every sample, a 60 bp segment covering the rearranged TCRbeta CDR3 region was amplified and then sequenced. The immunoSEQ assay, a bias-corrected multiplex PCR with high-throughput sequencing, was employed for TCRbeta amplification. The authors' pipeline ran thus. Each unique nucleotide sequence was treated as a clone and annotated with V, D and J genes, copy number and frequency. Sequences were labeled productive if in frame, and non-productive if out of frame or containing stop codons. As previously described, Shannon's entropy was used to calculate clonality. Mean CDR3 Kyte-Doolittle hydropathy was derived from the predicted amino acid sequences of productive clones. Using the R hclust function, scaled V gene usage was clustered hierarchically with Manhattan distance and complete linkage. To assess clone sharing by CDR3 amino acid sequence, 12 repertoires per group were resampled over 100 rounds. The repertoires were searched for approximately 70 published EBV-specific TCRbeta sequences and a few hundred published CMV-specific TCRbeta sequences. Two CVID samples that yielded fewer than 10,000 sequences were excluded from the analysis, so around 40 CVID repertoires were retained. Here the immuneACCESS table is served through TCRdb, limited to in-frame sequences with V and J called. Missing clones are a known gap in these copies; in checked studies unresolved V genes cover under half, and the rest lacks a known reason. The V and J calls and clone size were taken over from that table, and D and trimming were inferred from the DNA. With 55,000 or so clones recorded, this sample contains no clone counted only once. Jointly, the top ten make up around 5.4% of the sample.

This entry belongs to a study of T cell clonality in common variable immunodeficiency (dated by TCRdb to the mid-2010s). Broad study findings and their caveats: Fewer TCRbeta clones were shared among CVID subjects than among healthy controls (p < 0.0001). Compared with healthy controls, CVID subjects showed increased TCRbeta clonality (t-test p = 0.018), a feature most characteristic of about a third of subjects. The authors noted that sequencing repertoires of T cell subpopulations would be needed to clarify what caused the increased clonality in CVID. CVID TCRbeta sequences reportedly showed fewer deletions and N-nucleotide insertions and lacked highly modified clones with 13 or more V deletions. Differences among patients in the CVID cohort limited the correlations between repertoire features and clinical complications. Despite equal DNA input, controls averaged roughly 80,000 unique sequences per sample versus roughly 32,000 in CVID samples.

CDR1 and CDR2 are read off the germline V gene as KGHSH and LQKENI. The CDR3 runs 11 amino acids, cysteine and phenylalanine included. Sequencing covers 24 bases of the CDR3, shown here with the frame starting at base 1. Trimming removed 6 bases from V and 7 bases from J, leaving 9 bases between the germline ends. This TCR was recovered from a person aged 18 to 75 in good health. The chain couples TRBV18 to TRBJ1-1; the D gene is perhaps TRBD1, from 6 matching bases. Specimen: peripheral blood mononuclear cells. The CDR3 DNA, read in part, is TGTGCCAGCTCCAGGGGCGATGAA. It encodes CASSRGDE. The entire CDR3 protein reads CASSRGDEAFF.